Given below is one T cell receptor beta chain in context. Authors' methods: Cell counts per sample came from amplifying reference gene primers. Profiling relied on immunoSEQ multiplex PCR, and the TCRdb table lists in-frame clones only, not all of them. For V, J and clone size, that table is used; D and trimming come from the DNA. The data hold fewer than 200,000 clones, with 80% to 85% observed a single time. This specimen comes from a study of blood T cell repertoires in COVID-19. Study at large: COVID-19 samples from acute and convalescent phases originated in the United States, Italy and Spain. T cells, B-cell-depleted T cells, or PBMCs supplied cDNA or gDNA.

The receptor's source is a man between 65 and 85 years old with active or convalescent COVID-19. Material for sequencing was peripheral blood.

This chain's CDR3 is CASSLSGTGSGANVLTF. CDR3 in DNA: TGTGCCAGCAGCTTATCCGGGACAGGGTCTGGGGCCAACGTCCTGACTTTC. The gene calls are TRBV7-6 and TRBJ2-6, with TRBD1 identical over 9 bases. This CDR3 region has 17 residues. Germline loops: CDR1 SGHVS, CDR2 FNYEAQ. Trimming at V came to 2 bases and at J to 1 base, leaving 3 bases not matched to a gene.